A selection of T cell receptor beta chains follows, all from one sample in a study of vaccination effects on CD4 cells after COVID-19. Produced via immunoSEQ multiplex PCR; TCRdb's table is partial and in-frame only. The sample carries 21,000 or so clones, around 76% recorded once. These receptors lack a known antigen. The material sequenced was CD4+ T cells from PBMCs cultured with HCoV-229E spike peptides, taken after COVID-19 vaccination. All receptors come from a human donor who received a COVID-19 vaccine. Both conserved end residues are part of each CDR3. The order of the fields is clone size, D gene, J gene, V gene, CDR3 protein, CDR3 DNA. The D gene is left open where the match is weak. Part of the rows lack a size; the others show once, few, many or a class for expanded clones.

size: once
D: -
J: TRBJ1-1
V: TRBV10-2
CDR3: CASSAQNMNTEAFF
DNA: TGCGCCAGCAGTGCACAGAACATGAACACTGAAGCTTTCTTT

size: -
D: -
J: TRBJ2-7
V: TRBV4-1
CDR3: CASSQVVVGFSYEQYF
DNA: TGCGCCAGCAGCCAAGTAGTGGTGGGATTCTCCTACGAGCAGTACTTC

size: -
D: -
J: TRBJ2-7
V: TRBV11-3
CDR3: CASSLVPQGGYEQYF
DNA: TGTGCCAGCAGCTTAGTTCCCCAGGGGGGGTACGAGCAGTACTTC

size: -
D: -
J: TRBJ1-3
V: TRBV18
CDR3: CASSPPYLGNTIYF
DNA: TGTGCCAGCTCACCACCGTACCTAGGAAACACCATATATTTT

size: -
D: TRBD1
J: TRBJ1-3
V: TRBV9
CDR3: CASSARTGGGNTIYF
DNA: TGTGCCAGCAGCGCCCGGACAGGGGGTGGAAACACCATATATTTT

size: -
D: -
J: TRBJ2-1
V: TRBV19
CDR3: CASSIGGSGSYNEQFF
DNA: TGTGCCAGTAGCATAGGCGGTAGCGGCTCATACAATGAGCAGTTCTTC

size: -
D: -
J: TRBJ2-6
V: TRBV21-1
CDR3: CASSKPPSGANVLTF
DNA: TGTGCCAGCAGCAAACCACCGTCTGGGGCCAACGTCCTGACTTTC

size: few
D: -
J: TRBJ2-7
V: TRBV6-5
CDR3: CASSRTYEQYF
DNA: TGTGCCAGCAGCCGGACCTACGAGCAGTACTTC

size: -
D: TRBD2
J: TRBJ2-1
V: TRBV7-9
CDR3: CASSNGLAGGYSYNEQFF
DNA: TGTGCCAGCAGCAATGGACTAGCGGGGGGGTATTCCTACAATGAGCAGTTCTTC

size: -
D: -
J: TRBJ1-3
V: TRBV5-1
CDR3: CASGPGHGNTIYF
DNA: TGCGCCAGCGGACCGGGACATGGAAACACCATATATTTT

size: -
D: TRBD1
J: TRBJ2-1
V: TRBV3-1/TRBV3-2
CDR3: CASSQNRGRSSYNEQFF
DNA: TGTGCCAGCAGCCAGAACAGGGGGCGTTCCTCCTACAATGAGCAGTTCTTC

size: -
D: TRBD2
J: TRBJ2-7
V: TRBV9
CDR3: CASSGTSGSYEQYF
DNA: TGTGCCAGCAGCGGGACTAGCGGGAGCTACGAGCAGTACTTC

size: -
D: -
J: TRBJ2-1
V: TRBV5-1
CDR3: CASSLVVGSSYNEQFF
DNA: TGCGCCAGCAGCTTGGTGGTGGGGAGCTCCTACAATGAGCAGTTCTTC

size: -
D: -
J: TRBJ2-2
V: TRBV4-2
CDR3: CASSQDQGRGGELFF
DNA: TGTGCCAGCAGCCAAGACCAGGGACGAGGCGGGGAGCTGTTTTTT

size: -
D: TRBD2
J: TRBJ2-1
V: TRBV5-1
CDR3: CASSFDSGGPYNEQFF
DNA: TGCGCCAGCAGCTTCGACAGCGGGGGGCCTTACAATGAGCAGTTCTTC

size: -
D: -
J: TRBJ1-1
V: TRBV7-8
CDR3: CASSLARTRVTEAFF
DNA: TGTGCCAGCAGCTTAGCCCGGACTCGCGTCACTGAAGCTTTCTTT

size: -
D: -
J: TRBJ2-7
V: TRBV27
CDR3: CASSLVTGGPLREQYF
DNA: TGTGCCAGCAGTCTAGTAACAGGAGGCCCCCTAAGGGAGCAGTACTTC

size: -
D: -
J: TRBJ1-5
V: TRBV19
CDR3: CASDNQGPPNQPQHF
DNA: TGTGCCAGTGATAATCAGGGTCCCCCTAATCAGCCCCAGCATTTT

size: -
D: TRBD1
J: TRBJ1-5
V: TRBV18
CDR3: CASSPGTDNIAQHF
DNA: TGTGCCAGCTCACCAGGGACAGACAATATCGCCCAGCATTTT